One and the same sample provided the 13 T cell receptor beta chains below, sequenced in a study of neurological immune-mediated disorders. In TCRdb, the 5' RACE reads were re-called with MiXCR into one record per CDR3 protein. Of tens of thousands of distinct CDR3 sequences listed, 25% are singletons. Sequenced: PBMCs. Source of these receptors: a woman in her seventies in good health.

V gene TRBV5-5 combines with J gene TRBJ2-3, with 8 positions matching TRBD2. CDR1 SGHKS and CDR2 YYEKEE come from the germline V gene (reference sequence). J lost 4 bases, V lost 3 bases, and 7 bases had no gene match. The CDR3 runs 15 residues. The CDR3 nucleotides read TGTGCCAGCAGCTACCCGGGGGGGACCGCAGATACGCAGTATTTT. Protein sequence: CASSYPGGTADTQYF.

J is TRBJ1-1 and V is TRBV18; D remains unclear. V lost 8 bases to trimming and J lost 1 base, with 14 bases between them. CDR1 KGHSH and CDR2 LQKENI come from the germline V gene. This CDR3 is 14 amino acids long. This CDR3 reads CASTWGTGNTEAFF. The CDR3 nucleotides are TGTGCCAGCACGTGGGGTACCGGGAACACTGAAGCTTTCTTT.

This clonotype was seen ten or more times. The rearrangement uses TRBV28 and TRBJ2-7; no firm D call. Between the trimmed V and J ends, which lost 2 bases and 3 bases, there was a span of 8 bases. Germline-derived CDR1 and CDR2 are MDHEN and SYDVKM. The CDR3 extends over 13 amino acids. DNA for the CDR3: TGTGCCAGCAGTTTAGACGGGTACTACGAGCAGTACTTC. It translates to CASSLDGYYEQYF.

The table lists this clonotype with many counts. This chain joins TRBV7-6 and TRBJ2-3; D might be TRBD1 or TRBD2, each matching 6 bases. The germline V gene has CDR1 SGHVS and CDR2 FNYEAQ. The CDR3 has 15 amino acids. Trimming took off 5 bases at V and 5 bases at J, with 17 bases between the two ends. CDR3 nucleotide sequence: TGTGCCAGCAGCCCAGAGGGGGGCGGTGGAGATACGCAGTATTTT. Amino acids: CASSPEGGGGDTQYF.

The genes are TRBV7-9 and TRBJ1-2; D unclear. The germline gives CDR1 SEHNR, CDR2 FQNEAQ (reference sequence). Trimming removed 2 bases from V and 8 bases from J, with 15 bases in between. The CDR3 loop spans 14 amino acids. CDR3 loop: CASSLSGNLDGYTF. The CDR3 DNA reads TGTGCCAGCAGCTTATCTGGTAACTTAGACGGCTACACCTTC.

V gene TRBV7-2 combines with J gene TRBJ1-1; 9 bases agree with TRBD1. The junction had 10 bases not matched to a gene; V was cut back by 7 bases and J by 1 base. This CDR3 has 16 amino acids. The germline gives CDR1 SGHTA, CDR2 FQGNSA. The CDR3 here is CASTSDRGFWNTEAFF. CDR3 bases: TGTGCCAGCACCTCGGACAGGGGCTTTTGGAACACTGAAGCTTTCTTT.

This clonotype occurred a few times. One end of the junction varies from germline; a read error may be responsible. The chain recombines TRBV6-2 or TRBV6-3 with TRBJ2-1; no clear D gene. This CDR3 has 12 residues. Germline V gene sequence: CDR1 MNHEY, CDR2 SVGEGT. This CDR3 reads CASIYITNEQFF. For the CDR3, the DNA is TGTGCCAGCATTTACATCACGAATGAGCAGTTCTTC.

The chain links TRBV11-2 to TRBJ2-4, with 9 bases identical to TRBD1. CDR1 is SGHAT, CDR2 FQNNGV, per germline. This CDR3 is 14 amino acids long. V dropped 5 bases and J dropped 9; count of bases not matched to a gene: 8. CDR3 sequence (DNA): TGTGCCAGCAGCCCAGGGACAGGGTTAGGCATTCAGTACTTC. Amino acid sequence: CASSPGTGLGIQYF.

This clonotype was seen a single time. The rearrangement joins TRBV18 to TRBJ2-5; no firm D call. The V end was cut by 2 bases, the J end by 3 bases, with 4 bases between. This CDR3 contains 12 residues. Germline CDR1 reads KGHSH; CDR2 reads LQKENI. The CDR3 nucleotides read TGTGCCAGCTCACCAACGGAAGAGACCCAGTACTTC. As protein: CASSPTEETQYF. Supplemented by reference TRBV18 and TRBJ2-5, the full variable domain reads NAGVMQNPRHLVRRRGQEARLRCSPMKGHSHVYWYRQLPEEGLKFMVYLQKENIIDESGMPKERFSAEFPKEGPSILRIQQVVRGDSAAYFCASSPTEETQYFGPGTRLLVL.

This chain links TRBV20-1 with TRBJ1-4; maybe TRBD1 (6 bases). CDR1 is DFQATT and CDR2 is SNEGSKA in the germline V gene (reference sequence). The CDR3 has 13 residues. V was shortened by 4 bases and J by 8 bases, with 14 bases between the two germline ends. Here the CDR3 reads CSATRDKGEKLFF. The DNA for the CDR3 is TGCAGTGCTACCCGGGACAAAGGAGAAAAACTGTTTTTT.

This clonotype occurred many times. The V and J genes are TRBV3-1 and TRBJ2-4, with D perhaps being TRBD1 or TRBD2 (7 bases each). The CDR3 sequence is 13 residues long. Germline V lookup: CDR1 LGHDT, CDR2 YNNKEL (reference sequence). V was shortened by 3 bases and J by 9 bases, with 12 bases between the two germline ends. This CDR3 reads CASSQARGGIQYF. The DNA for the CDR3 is TGTGCCAGCAGCCAGGCCAGGGGGGGCATTCAGTACTTC.

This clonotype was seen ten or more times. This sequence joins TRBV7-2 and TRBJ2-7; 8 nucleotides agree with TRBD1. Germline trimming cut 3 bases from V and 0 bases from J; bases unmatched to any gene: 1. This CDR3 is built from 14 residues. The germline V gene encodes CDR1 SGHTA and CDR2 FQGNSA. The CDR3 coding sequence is TGTGCCAGCAGCTTCACAGGGGGCTCCTACGAGCAGTACTTC. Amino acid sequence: CASSFTGGSYEQYF.

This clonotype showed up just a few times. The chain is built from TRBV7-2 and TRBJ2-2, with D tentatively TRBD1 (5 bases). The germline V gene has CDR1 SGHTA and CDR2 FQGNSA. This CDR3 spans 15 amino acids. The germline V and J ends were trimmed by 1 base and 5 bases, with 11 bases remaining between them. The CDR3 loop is CASSLVGRVTGELFF. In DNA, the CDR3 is TGTGCCAGCAGCTTAGTAGGCAGGGTGACCGGGGAGCTGTTTTTT.